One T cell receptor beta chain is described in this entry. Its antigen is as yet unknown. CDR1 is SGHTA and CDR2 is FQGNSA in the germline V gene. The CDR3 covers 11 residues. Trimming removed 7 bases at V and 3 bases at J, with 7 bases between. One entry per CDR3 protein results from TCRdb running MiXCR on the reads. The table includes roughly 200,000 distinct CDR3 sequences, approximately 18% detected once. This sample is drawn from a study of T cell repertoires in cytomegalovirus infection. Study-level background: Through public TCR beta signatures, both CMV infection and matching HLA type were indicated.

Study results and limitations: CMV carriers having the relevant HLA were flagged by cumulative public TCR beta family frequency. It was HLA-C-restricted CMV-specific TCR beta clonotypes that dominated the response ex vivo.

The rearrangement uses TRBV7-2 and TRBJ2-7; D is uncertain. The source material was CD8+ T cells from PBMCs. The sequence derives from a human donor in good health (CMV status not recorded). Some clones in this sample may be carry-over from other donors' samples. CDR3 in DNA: TGTGCCAGCACCGCGGACTACGAGCAGTACTTC. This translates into CASTADYEQYF.